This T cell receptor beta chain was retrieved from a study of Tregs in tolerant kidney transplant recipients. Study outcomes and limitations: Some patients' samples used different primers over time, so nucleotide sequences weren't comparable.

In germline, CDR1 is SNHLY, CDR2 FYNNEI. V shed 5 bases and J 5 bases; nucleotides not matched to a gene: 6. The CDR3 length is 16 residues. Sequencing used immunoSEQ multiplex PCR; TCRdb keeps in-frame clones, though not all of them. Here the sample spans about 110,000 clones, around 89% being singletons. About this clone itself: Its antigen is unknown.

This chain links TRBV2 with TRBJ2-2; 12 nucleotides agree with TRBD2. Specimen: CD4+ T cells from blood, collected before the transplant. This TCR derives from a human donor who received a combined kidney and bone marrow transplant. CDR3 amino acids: CASSLTSGGATGELFF. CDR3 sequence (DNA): TGTGCCAGCAGTTTGACTAGCGGGGGCGCGACCGGGGAGCTGTTTTTT.